This T cell receptor (beta chain) was recorded in a study of shared clonotypes between healthy human individuals. The wider study: The study enrolled two women and three men aged 18 to 49.

Using immunoSEQ multiplex PCR, the repertoire was profiled, and TCRdb retains in-frame clones only, with some absent. The table includes some 2.3 million clones, 90% to 95% detected once. The V gene lost 7 bases and the J gene lost 4 bases, with 10 bases spanning the gap. This CDR3 has 13 residues. CDR1 is MDHEN and CDR2 is SYDVKM in the germline V gene. Study observations and caveats: Across subsets, estimated richness was generally greater for naive than for memory populations.

Regarding this clone: The target antigen is unknown.

What was sequenced was naive CD4+ T cells from PBMCs. The subset was: CD45RA+ positively selected. The source of this sequence is a young man in good health. Some clones in this sample may be carry-over from other donors' samples. The rearrangement links TRBV28 to TRBJ1-4; D not resolved. In DNA form, the CDR3 reads TGTGCCAGCAACTCTGGAATTAATGAAAAACTGTTTTTT. This gives the protein CASNSGINEKLFF.